A single sample is the source of the 25 T cell receptor beta chains below, sequenced in a study of brain T cells in children with intractable seizures. Sequencing was limited to surgery cases with top T cell transcript signatures in brain tissue. Generated by immunoSEQ multiplex PCR, the TCRdb table keeps only in-frame clones and is missing some. The table records about 2,500 clones, about four fifths of them present only once. The source material was resected brain tissue, sampled at surgery. These TCRs come from a boy under two years old with hemimegalencephaly and intractable seizures.

The V call is TRBV28, the J call TRBJ2-7; 7 nucleotides align to TRBD1. Germline trimming cut 5 bases from V and 3 bases from J; bases unmatched to any gene: 10. There are 15 residues in the CDR3. Germline V gives CDR1 MDHEN, CDR2 SYDVKM. The CDR3 nucleotides are TGTGCCAGCAGTCCAACCGAGGGACAGCGCTACGAGCAGTACTTC. Translated, it gives CASSPTEGQRYEQYF.

V gene TRBV27 combines with J gene TRBJ2-1; D unresolved. The CDR3 consists of 12 residues. Trimming stripped 0 bases from V and 9 bases from J, with 6 bases between. Germline V gives CDR1 MNHEY, CDR2 SMNVEV (reference sequence). The CDR3 sequence: CASSLSSGEQFF. The CDR3 nucleotides read TGTGCCAGCAGTTTATCGTCAGGTGAGCAGTTCTTC.

The CDR3 sequence is CASSYSVPYEQYF. Written as DNA, the CDR3 is TGTGCCAGCAGTTACTCTGTCCCCTACGAGCAGTACTTC. This sequence joins TRBV6-6 and TRBJ2-7; D call uncertain. Germline CDR1 is MNHNY and CDR2 is SVGAGI (reference sequence). The germline V and J ends were trimmed by 0 bases and 2 bases, with 5 bases remaining between them. The CDR3 runs to 13 residues.

J is TRBJ2-5 and V is TRBV7-3, with 10 bases that match TRBD2. Trimming at V came to 2 bases and at J to 4 bases, leaving 7 bases not matched to a gene. The CDR3 is 16 residues long. Germline CDR1 and CDR2: SGHTA and FQGTGA. For the CDR3, the DNA is TGTGCCAGCAGCTTAGGCCTAGCGGGAGAGGGAGAGACCCAGTACTTC. This encodes CASSLGLAGEGETQYF.

Notes on this clone: Other DNA sequences in this sample translate to the same CDR3. This chain connects TRBV27 to TRBJ2-2, with no clear D. CDR1 is MNHEY, CDR2 SMNVEV, per germline (reference sequence). This CDR3 spans 12 amino acids. V lost 5 bases, J lost 2 bases, and 3 bases lay in between. For the CDR3, the DNA is TGTGCCAGCAGTCCTAACACCGGGGAGCTGTTTTTT. Its protein product is CASSPNTGELFF.

The V call is TRBV28, the J call TRBJ2-2, with 7 nucleotides matching TRBD1. This CDR3 spans 13 amino acids. CDR1 is MDHEN, CDR2 SYDVKM, per germline. V shed 5 bases and J 7 bases; nucleotides not matched to a gene: 4. The CDR3, as DNA: TGTGCCAGCAGTACAGGGGCTGGCGGGGAGCTGTTTTTT. Protein: CASSTGAGGELFF.

The chain combines TRBV19 with TRBJ2-7; TRBD1 agrees at 7 bases. The CDR3 has 13 residues. The V gene end was trimmed by 1 base and the J gene end by 5 bases; junction bases not matched to a gene: 2. Germline V gives CDR1 LNHDA, CDR2 SQIVND (reference sequence). The CDR3 protein is CASSIVGGDEQYF. Written as DNA, the CDR3 is TGTGCCAGTAGTATAGTAGGGGGCGACGAGCAGTACTTC.

The V and J genes are TRBV18 and TRBJ2-5; D not resolved. The CDR3 has 12 amino acids. From germline, CDR1 is KGHSH and CDR2 LQKENI. V was pared by 0 bases and J by 4 bases, with 3 bases between. CDR3 in amino acids: CASSPPGETQYF. The CDR3 nucleotides are TGTGCCAGCTCACCACCGGGAGAGACCCAGTACTTC.

Here the CDR3 reads CASSSHSTDTQYF. CDR3 DNA: TGTGCCAGCAGTTCGCATAGCACAGATACGCAGTATTTT. The chain is built from TRBV28 and TRBJ2-3; D not certain. V lost 4 bases, J lost 0 bases, and 5 bases lay in between. CDR1 is MDHEN, CDR2 SYDVKM, per germline. The CDR3 is made up of 13 amino acids.

The rearrangement uses TRBV7-9 and TRBJ1-2, with unresolved D. Per germline, CDR1 SEHNR and CDR2 FQNEAQ (reference sequence). Trimming took off 2 bases at V and 6 bases at J, with 10 bases between the two ends. This CDR3 spans 13 amino acids. The CDR3 protein is CASSLWSEDGYTF. CDR3 nucleotide sequence: TGTGCCAGCAGCTTATGGTCAGAGGATGGCTACACCTTC. The variable domain in full, completed from reference TRBV7-9 and TRBJ1-2, reads DTGVSQNPRHKITKRGQNVTFRCDPISEHNRLYWYRQTLGQGPEFLTYFQNEAQLEKSRLLSDRFSAERPKGSFSTLEIQRTEQGDSAMYLCASSLWSEDGYTFGSGTRLTVV.

The genes are TRBV7-2 and TRBJ1-5, with 7 positions matching TRBD1. V was clipped by 1 base and J by 6 bases; unmatched bases: 3. CDR3 length: 14 residues. CDR1 SGHTA and CDR2 FQGNSA come from the germline V gene. CDR3 loop: CASSLVGGRQPQHF. DNA for the CDR3: TGTGCCAGCAGCTTAGTAGGGGGCCGTCAGCCCCAGCATTTT.

This chain joins TRBV2 and TRBJ2-7; D not resolved. This CDR3 has 12 amino acids. Trimming cost V 4 bases and J 0 bases, with 4 bases left between them. Germline CDR1 is SNHLY and CDR2 is FYNNEI. DNA for the CDR3: TGTGCCAGCAGTGGGGACTCCTACGAGCAGTACTTC. Protein product: CASSGDSYEQYF.

The chain couples TRBV12-3 or TRBV12-4 to TRBJ1-4; the D is unclear. The CDR3 spans 12 residues. Trimming left V 3 bases short and J 4 bases short, with 3 bases between. The CDR3 here is CASSFLNEKLFF. CDR3 nucleotides: TGTGCCAGCAGTTTTCTTAATGAAAAACTGTTTTTT.

V is TRBV3-1 (or the pseudogene TRBV3-2) and J is TRBJ2-2; 9 bases align to TRBD2. Trimming at V came to 3 bases and at J to 5 bases, leaving 7 bases not matched to a gene. CDR1 and CDR2 from the germline V gene are LGHDT and YNNKEL (reference sequence). The CDR3 extends over 16 amino acids. The chain's CDR3 is CASSHDPSGETGELFF. The CDR3 coding sequence is TGTGCCAGCAGCCATGACCCTAGCGGGGAGACCGGGGAGCTGTTTTTT.

The chain links TRBV5-1 to TRBJ2-7; unclear D gene. Germline CDR1 SGHRS, CDR2 YFSETQ. Trimming stripped 0 bases from V and 2 bases from J, with 9 bases between. This CDR3 region has 14 residues. The CDR3 DNA sequence: TGCGCCAGCAGCTTGGCCGTTTCGGCCTACGAGCAGTACTTC. Its translation is CASSLAVSAYEQYF.

CDR3 region: CAISAGYDYEQYF. The CDR3 nucleotides are TGTGCCATCAGTGCCGGATACGACTACGAGCAGTACTTC. The J gene is TRBJ2-7, the V gene TRBV10-3, with D unclear. The CDR3 runs to 13 residues. V lost 4 bases to trimming and J lost 3 bases, with 10 bases between them. Germline loops: CDR1 ENHRY, CDR2 SYGVKD.

The chain uses TRBV6-2 or TRBV6-3 and TRBJ2-1, with a tentative D call TRBD1 (5 bases). V lost 1 base and J 7 bases, leaving 14 bases between the germline ends. CDR3 size: 15 residues. From germline, CDR1 is MNHEY and CDR2 SVGEGT. CDR3 bases: TGTGCCAGCAGTTACTTAGAGGCAGGGATTAATGAGCAGTTCTTC. Its translation is CASSYLEAGINEQFF.

The chain employs TRBV5-1 and TRBJ2-2; a possible D gene is TRBD2 (6 bases). The CDR3 totals 16 residues. Trimming stripped 0 bases from V and 6 bases from J, with 15 bases between. Germline CDR1 reads SGHRS; CDR2 reads YFSETQ. The CDR3 protein is CASSLVGGNRAGELFF. As DNA, the CDR3 is TGCGCCAGCAGCTTGGTTGGCGGGAATCGCGCCGGGGAGCTGTTTTTT.

This chain uses TRBV28 with TRBJ2-1, with D unresolved. CDR3 length equals 14 residues. Germline V gene lookup returns CDR1 MDHEN and CDR2 SYDVKM. Between the trimmed V and J ends, which lost 2 bases and 7 bases, there was a span of 12 bases. CDR3 bases: TGTGCCAGCAGTTTAGGATTAGCTAGGAATGAGCAGTTCTTC. It codes for CASSLGLARNEQFF. Looking up the rest from reference TRBV28 and TRBJ2-1 gives the full variable domain: DVKVTQSSRYLVKRTGEKVFLECVQDMDHENMFWYRQDPGLGLRLIYFSYDVKMKEKGDIPEGYSVSREKKERFSLILESASTNQTSMYLCASSLGLARNEQFFGPGTRLTVL.

This clone appeared a few times. The V call is TRBV10-3, the J call TRBJ1-2; TRBD1 aligns across 8 bases. Trimming removed 4 bases from V and 3 bases from J; junction bases left unmatched: 10. This CDR3 region has 16 residues. CDR1 is ENHRY, CDR2 SYGVKD, per germline. CDR3 protein: CAISASPSTGDYGYTF. The CDR3 region has the DNA TGTGCCATCAGTGCTTCACCCTCGACAGGGGACTATGGCTACACCTTC.

The chain links TRBV18 to TRBJ2-5; 12 bases match TRBD2. Germline V gene sequence: CDR1 KGHSH, CDR2 LQKENI. V lost 6 bases and J lost 4; bases outside the gene matches: 6. CDR3 size: 15 residues. The CDR3, as DNA: TGTGCCAGCTCTCAACTAGCGGGAGGAGTAGAGACCCAGTACTTC. Its translation: CASSQLAGGVETQYF. Using reference TRBV18 and TRBJ2-5 for the parts outside the CDR3, the full variable domain is NAGVMQNPRHLVRRRGQEARLRCSPMKGHSHVYWYRQLPEEGLKFMVYLQKENIIDESGMPKERFSAEFPKEGPSILRIQQVVRGDSAAYFCASSQLAGGVETQYFGPGTRLLVL.

The chain recombines TRBV6-1 with TRBJ2-7, with 12 bases matching TRBD2. CDR1 is MNHNS and CDR2 is SASEGT in the germline V gene. V shed 1 base and J 4 bases; nucleotides not matched to a gene: 5. The CDR3 spans 16 residues. Here the CDR3 DNA reads TGTGCCAGCAGTGAAGAGCTAGCGGGAGGGGGGTACGAGCAGTACTTC. This encodes CASSEELAGGGYEQYF.

The table lists this clone with a count of one. The chain combines TRBV7-2 with TRBJ2-3, with D perhaps TRBD2 (5 bases). Germline CDR1 reads SGHTA; CDR2 reads FQGNSA. This CDR3 is built from 12 residues. Trimming took 11 bases from V and 3 from J, leaving 12 bases between them. The CDR3 DNA reads TGTGCCCTCGGGGTGTGGACAGATACGCAGTATTTT. Translated: CALGVWTDTQYF.

V usage is TRBV27 and J usage is TRBJ2-7; TRBD2 matches 8 bases. V shed 0 bases and J 0 bases; nucleotides not matched to a gene: 4. CDR1 and CDR2 from the germline V gene are MNHEY and SMNVEV (reference sequence). The CDR3 totals 16 residues. The CDR3 reads CASSLSGGGSSYEQYF. The CDR3 DNA follows: TGTGCCAGCAGTTTATCCGGGGGGGGGAGCTCCTACGAGCAGTACTTC.

This sequence joins TRBV3-1 (or the pseudogene TRBV3-2) and TRBJ2-7; the D is unclear. The CDR3 is 15 residues long. Per the germline V gene, CDR1 is LGHDT and CDR2 is YNNKEL (reference sequence). The V and J ends lost 1 base and 1 base respectively, with 11 bases between them. CDR3 coding DNA: TGTGCCAGCAGCCAAGGGGTGACGGCATCCTACGAGCAGTACTTC. Residues: CASSQGVTASYEQYF.